These 24 T cell receptor beta chains originate from one sample sequenced in a study of identical twins. Each CDR3 protein gets one entry after TCRdb re-called the 5' RACE reads with MiXCR. In the table there are 150,000 or so distinct CDR3 sequences, under 4.5% of which are singletons. Sequencing was carried out using memory T cells sorted from blood. These receptors were obtained from a young man in good health.

This clonotype was observed at least ten times. The chain is built from TRBV5-1 and TRBJ2-4; D is undetermined. Trimming stripped 1 base from V and 5 bases from J, with 7 bases between. The CDR3 extends over 13 amino acids. Germline assignment: CDR1 SGHRS and CDR2 YFSETQ. CDR3: CASSLSGENIQYF. The CDR3 nucleotides read TGCGCCAGCAGCTTGAGTGGCGAAAACATTCAGTACTTC. Complete variable domain (other parts from reference TRBV5-1 and TRBJ2-4): KAGVTQTPRYLIKTRGQQVTLSCSPISGHRSVSWYQQTPGQGLQFLFEYFSETQRNKGNFPGRFSGRQFSNSRSEMNVSTLELGDSALYLCASSLSGENIQYFGAGTRLSVL.

The sample holds many counts of this clonotype. This chain connects TRBV19 to TRBJ2-7; tentatively, D is TRBD2 (7 bases). The CDR3 consists of 13 residues. CDR1 is LNHDA and CDR2 is SQIVND in the germline V gene (reference sequence). V was clipped by 6 bases and J by 0 bases, with 9 bases between them. CDR3 sequence (DNA): TGTGCCAGTAGGGGAGGGGGCTCCTACGAGCAGTACTTC. Translation: CASRGGGSYEQYF.

Many counts were recorded for this clonotype. The V gene is TRBV3-1, the J gene TRBJ2-3; D is ambiguous. The length of the CDR3 is 14 residues. With 1 base removed from V and 3 bases from J, the gap between germline ends came to 8 bases. CDR1 LGHDT and CDR2 YNNKEL come from the germline V gene (reference sequence). The CDR3 loop reads CASSQGQVTDTQYF. CDR3 in DNA: TGTGCCAGCAGCCAAGGGCAGGTTACAGATACGCAGTATTTT.

This clonotype was recorded at least ten times. The chain has TRBV12-3 or TRBV12-4 and TRBJ2-1; D gene unclear. V was pared by 0 bases and J by 9 bases, with 12 bases between. CDR3 length: 14 residues. CDR3 protein: CASSLARRLGEQFF. The CDR3 bases are TGTGCCAGCAGTTTAGCCCGCCGACTGGGTGAGCAGTTCTTC.

The sample holds many counts of this clonotype. The chain uses TRBV21-1 and TRBJ2-2; the D call TRBD1 from the table was never checked on the DNA. TRBV21-1 is a recognized pseudogene. The CDR3 length is 14 residues. This CDR3 reads CASSGGQLTGELFF. CDR3 nucleotides: TGTGCCAGCAGCGGGGGACAGCTCACCGGGGAGCTGTTTTTT.

This clonotype has ten or more counts. This sequence joins TRBV4-2 and TRBJ2-2, with D unclear. Deletions cut 1 base from V and 4 bases from J, with 16 bases between. In germline, CDR1 is LGHNA, CDR2 YNFKEQ. This CDR3 region has 17 residues. As DNA, the CDR3 is TGTGCCAGCAGCCAAGCGCACCTCGCCGATATCACCGGGGAGCTGTTTTTT. Translating gives CASSQAHLADITGELFF.

This clonotype was seen many times. The rearrangement uses TRBV20-1 and TRBJ2-2; 8 positions agree with TRBD2. V gave up 5 bases and J gave up 1 base; unmatched junction bases: 3. The CDR3 covers 14 residues. In germline, CDR1 is DFQATT, CDR2 SNEGSKA (reference sequence). For the CDR3, the DNA is TGCAGTGCTGCCCTAGCGGGGAACACCGGGGAGCTGTTTTTT. This codes for CSAALAGNTGELFF.

This clonotype was detected many times. J is TRBJ2-7 and V is TRBV6-1, with no clear D. V lost 2 bases and J lost 3, with 11 bases in between. Germline V CDR1 and CDR2: MNHNS, SASEGT. This CDR3 has 14 residues. The CDR3 coding sequence is TGTGCCAGCAGTGAACGACTGGCAGACTACGAGCAGTACGTC. Protein: CASSERLADYEQYV.

This clonotype has ten or more counts. This chain links TRBV10-3 with TRBJ2-3; no clear D gene. Trimming stripped 6 bases from V and 4 bases from J, with 8 bases between. In germline, CDR1 is ENHRY, CDR2 SYGVKD. The CDR3 runs 12 residues. The chain's CDR3 is CAISERADTQYF. Here the CDR3 DNA reads TGTGCCATCAGCGAACGGGCAGATACGCAGTATTTT.

This clonotype appeared many times. DNA of the CDR3: TGTGCCAGCAGCTCAGGCCCGCGGACGGAGAACACTGAAGCTTTCTTT. The encoded protein is CASSSGPRTENTEAFF. The chain is built from TRBV7-8 and TRBJ1-1; D remains unclear. Trimming stripped 4 bases from V and 1 base from J, with 16 bases between. Germline V gene data show CDR1 as SGHVS and CDR2 as FQNEAQ. The CDR3 length is 16 residues. Together with reference TRBV7-8 and TRBJ1-1, the CDR3 gives the full variable domain: GAGVSQSPRYKVAKRGQDVALRCDPISGHVSLFWYQQALGQGPEFLTYFQNEAQLDKSGLPSDRFFAERPEGSVSTLKIQRTQQEDSAVYLCASSSGPRTENTEAFFGQGTRLTVV.

This clonotype was seen ten or more times. The chain combines TRBV29-1 with TRBJ1-1; weak D call: TRBD1 (5 bases). V gave up 4 bases and J gave up 8 bases, with 23 bases separating them. The CDR3 contains 15 residues. Looked up from germline, CDR1 is SQVTM and CDR2 is ANQGSEA. The CDR3 DNA follows: TGCAGCGTTGGTGGGACGGCACGCCACCAGTTCGAAGCTTTCTTT. It encodes CSVGGTARHQFEAFF.

For the CDR3, the DNA is TGTGCCAGTAGTCCACAGGGGTCACGGGGTGAAAAACTGTTTTTT. Protein product: CASSPQGSRGEKLFF. The chain combines TRBV19 with TRBJ1-4; 7 bases align to TRBD1. CDR1 and CDR2 from the germline V gene are LNHDA and SQIVND (reference sequence). After removal of 5 bases from V and 7 bases from J, the junction contained 10 bases not matched to a gene. This CDR3 comprises 15 residues.

Ten or more counts support this clonotype. The chain joins TRBV7-8 to TRBJ2-7; TRBD2 matches 11 bases. Losses at the gene ends were 3 bases for V and 3 bases for J; bases not matched to a gene: 1. Germline loops: CDR1 SGHVS, CDR2 FQNEAQ. The CDR3 length is 14 residues. The CDR3 DNA is TGTGCCAGCAGCTTTGGACTAGCGGGCTACGAGCAGTACGTC. This sequence encodes CASSFGLAGYEQYV.

The chain recombines TRBV7-9 with TRBJ2-5, with 11 bases fitting TRBD2. Germline trimming cut 4 bases from V and 6 bases from J; bases unmatched to any gene: 7. This CDR3 has 15 amino acids. The germline gives CDR1 SEHNR, CDR2 FQNEAQ (reference sequence). Here the CDR3 DNA reads TGTGCCAGCAGCTCCGCGGGGACTAGCGGAAAGACCCAGTACTTC. It translates to CASSSAGTSGKTQYF.

This clonotype was observed at least ten times. In nucleotides, the CDR3 is TGCAGTGCTAGAGTTGTAGGTTTGGGCTTATCTACCTACAATGAGCAGTTCTTC. Translated: CSARVVGLGLSTYNEQFF. This chain links TRBV20-1 with TRBJ2-1, with D unresolved. The CDR3 contains 18 residues. V was clipped by 1 base and J by 2 bases, with 21 bases between them. CDR1 and CDR2 from the germline V gene are DFQATT and SNEGSKA (reference sequence).

This clonotype was recorded at least ten times. The chain has TRBV7-2 and TRBJ2-2; TRBD2 aligns across 8 bases. The junction had 2 bases not matched to a gene; V was cut back by 1 base and J by 7 bases. The CDR3 spans 14 residues. CDR1 is SGHTA and CDR2 is FQGNSA in the germline V gene. The CDR3 sequence: CASSLVGRGGELFF. The CDR3, as DNA: TGTGCCAGCAGCTTAGTCGGGAGGGGCGGGGAGCTGTTTTTT.

At least ten counts were recorded for this clonotype. This sequence joins TRBV20-1 and TRBJ2-1, with 7 bases identical to TRBD2. V was clipped by 5 bases and J by 7 bases; unmatched bases: 17. This CDR3 comprises 16 residues. Per germline, CDR1 DFQATT and CDR2 SNEGSKA (reference sequence). CDR3 region: CSASTVEGRAGNEQFF. The DNA for the CDR3 is TGCAGTGCTTCAACGGTGGAGGGGAGGGCTGGGAATGAGCAGTTCTTC.

Many counts were recorded for this clonotype. The rearrangement joins TRBV27 to TRBJ2-5, with 9 bases identical to TRBD2. Trimming cost V 2 bases and J 3 bases; bases outside gene matches: 10. There are 17 residues in the CDR3. Germline-derived CDR1 and CDR2 are MNHEY and SMNVEV (reference sequence). The CDR3 region has the DNA TGTGCCAGCAGTTTACGCCCACTGGGCGGGAGGGAAGAGACCCAGTACTTC. Translation gives CASSLRPLGGREETQYF.

This clonotype was counted ten times or more. J is TRBJ2-1 and V is TRBV12-3 or TRBV12-4; 13 positions agree with TRBD2. Germline trimming cut 4 bases from V and 7 bases from J; bases unmatched to any gene: 4. This CDR3 is 15 amino acids long. CDR3 in DNA: TGTGCCAGCAGTTCCGGACTAGCGGGAGCGAATGAGCAGTTCTTC. Translating gives CASSSGLAGANEQFF.

This clonotype appeared many times. The chain is built from TRBV7-2 and TRBJ1-6; tentative D call: TRBD1 (5 bases). CDR3 length: 14 residues. Trimming pared 1 base from V and 6 bases from J, leaving 7 bases between. Germline CDR1 and CDR2: SGHTA and FQGNSA. In DNA, the CDR3 is TGTGCCAGCAGCTTAGGGGGGTTTAATTCACCCCTCCACTTT. Its protein is CASSLGGFNSPLHF.

This clonotype was picked up many times. This sequence joins TRBV12-3 or TRBV12-4 and TRBJ2-3; TRBD2 matches at 10 bases. The CDR3 loop spans 16 amino acids. The trim removed 4 bases at V and 3 bases at J, leaving 7 bases unmatched. The DNA of the CDR3 is TGTGCCAGCAGTTCGCGAGCGGGAGGGCGGACAGATACGCAGTATTTT. It encodes CASSSRAGGRTDTQYF.

This clonotype was observed at least ten times. V and J are TRBV6-2 or TRBV6-3 and TRBJ2-1; 10 nucleotides align to TRBD2. Germline CDR1 MNHEY, CDR2 SVGEGT. J gave up 4 bases and V 6 bases, and 9 bases lay outside the gene matches. This CDR3 comprises 16 residues. The DNA for the CDR3 is TGTGCCAGCAGGAAAGGGTCTAGCGGGAGTTACAATGAGCAGTTCTTC. It yields the protein CASRKGSSGSYNEQFF.

This clonotype came up many times. The J gene is TRBJ2-3, the V gene TRBV6-1; TRBD2 aligns across 7 bases. The germline gives CDR1 MNHNS, CDR2 SASEGT. The J segment lost 2 bases and the V segment lost 7 bases, leaving 6 bases of the junction unmatched. The length of the CDR3 is 14 residues. CDR3 in DNA: TGTGCCAGCACCTCGGGAGGACTCACAGATACGCAGTATTTT. Protein product: CASTSGGLTDTQYF.

This clonotype was seen repeatedly, ten times or more. The chain joins TRBV5-1 to TRBJ2-7, with D tentatively TRBD2 (5 bases). The V and J ends lost 1 base and 3 bases respectively, with 17 bases between them. Germline CDR1 SGHRS, CDR2 YFSETQ. The CDR3 totals 16 residues. CDR3 region: CASSLPSPSHYYEQYV. The CDR3 bases are TGCGCCAGCAGCTTGCCCTCTCCTAGCCACTACTACGAGCAGTACGTC.